This TCR beta chain was recovered during a study of T cells in Graves' hyperthyroidism and ophthalmopathy (dated by TCRdb to the late 2010s). With regard to the full study: Peripheral blood samples were taken at the time of initial diagnosis, prior to any treatment. To identify TCR V-J signatures that set the groups apart, the researchers used a discovery cohort of 100 patients, made up of roughly 40 with Graves' ophthalmopathy and about 60 with stable Graves' hyperthyroidism. Whether ophthalmopathy could be predicted prospectively was tested in an independent validation cohort made up of approximately 19 hyperthyroidism patients plus 17 patients who later progressed to ophthalmopathy. For training and testing, the 100 or so patients in the discovery cohort were randomly divided in a 7:3 ratio. The study also compared thyroid tissue and blood T-cell repertoires from five or six Graves' hyperthyroidism patients. After blood sampling, hyperthyroidism patients were treated with methimazole at a starting dose of 30 mg daily, and ophthalmopathy patients were treated with high-dose intravenous methylprednisolone. According to the paper, TCR Vbeta CDR3 sequencing was carried out on some 140 peripheral blood samples, which came from under 50 ophthalmopathy, 75 or so hyperthyroidism and about 17 progressor patients. Overall results and qualifications from the work: A model built on a 13 V-J signature distinguished ophthalmopathy from stable hyperthyroidism, reaching 87.88% sensitivity and around 82% specificity in cross-validation and 80%/75% in testing. Blood samples also contained most of the expanded thyroid clonotypes (frequency above 0.001), which suggests that blood repertoires may reflect thyroid immune responses. No statistical method was used to set the sample size in advance, and investigators knew the group allocation. In validation, progression to ophthalmopathy was predicted by the model with more than 65% sensitivity and just over 72% specificity, a median of roughly 6 months before onset.

Hyperthyroidism patients were newly diagnosed, with disease duration under 2 months, and aged 18 to 65 years. The study excluded patients with uncontrolled infections, other autoimmune diseases, pregnancy or lactation. Clinical symptoms, serum thyroxine and TRAb, thyroid ultrasound, and orbital computed tomography formed the basis for the diagnoses. Blood from progressor patients was collected at the time of first diagnosis with hyperthyroidism, before any ophthalmopathy symptoms had appeared. PBMCs were separated from approximately 10 ml of fresh peripheral blood using Ficoll-Paque density gradient centrifugation. Progressor patients were initially diagnosed with Graves' hyperthyroidism and developed ophthalmopathy during follow-up. Total RNA was extracted with Trizol reagent, and quality was checked on an Agilent 2100 Bioanalyzer. Amplification of TCR beta CDR3 regions was carried out from RNA transcripts. A first-round RT-PCR of the TCR CDR3 used the HTBI primer set with the Qiagen OneStep RT-PCR kit. A second multiplex PCR round built the libraries, followed by size selection and purification. The libraries were sequenced on an Illumina HiSeq2000 using paired-end 100 bp reads. Per the source publication's procedure: SOAPnuke was used to process the raw data, removing reads that contained adapters or uncalled bases, had a mean Phred below 15, or lacked an exact match to the constant primer or identifier. High-quality paired reads were merged using COPE v1.2.5, and each unique nucleotide sequence was defined as a clonotype. MiTCR v1.1 was used to align clonotypes to the IMGT TRBV, TRBD and TRBJ reference segments. The analysis was restricted to V-J combinations with a frequency above 0.0001, which together covered just over 99% of the repertoires. The TCS score was defined as the ratio of F50 (clonal expansion) to E x V (chaos), calculated using BLOSUM62-based TCRdist between CDR3 peptides within each V-J. Welch's t-statistics and random forest reduced fewer than 600 V-J features to roughly 13, which were used in a naive Bayes classifier (R e1071). Using fastp at Q25 and MiXCR, TCRdb reprocessed the public reads and kept productive beta chains. Records with the same CDR3 protein are collapsed into one entry carrying the most frequent genes and DNA. The V and J calls, along with clone size, are taken from TCRdb and not from the paper's own processing. Counted in this sample were almost 600,000 distinct CDR3 sequences; more than 11% of them appeared once. Roughly 6.2% of the sample goes to the ten largest clones.

The CDR3 sequence holds 13 residues, the cysteine and phenylalanine included. The only DNA kept is the CDR3, 39 bases in frame from the first base. As encoded in the germline V gene, CDR1 is MNHNS while CDR2 is SASEGT. Regarding this clonotype: It lacks a known antigen. The junction departs from germline at one end; a sequencing error may be responsible.

The source material was blood. The V and J segments used are TRBV6-1 and TRBJ1-5; no confident D gene assignment can be made. The TCR sequence derives from a woman aged 25-40 years with Graves' hyperthyroidism that later progressed to Graves' ophthalmopathy. The nucleotides are TGTGCCTGCAGTGAAGGGTGGGATCAGCCCCAGCATTTT. It codes for CACSEGWDQPQHF.